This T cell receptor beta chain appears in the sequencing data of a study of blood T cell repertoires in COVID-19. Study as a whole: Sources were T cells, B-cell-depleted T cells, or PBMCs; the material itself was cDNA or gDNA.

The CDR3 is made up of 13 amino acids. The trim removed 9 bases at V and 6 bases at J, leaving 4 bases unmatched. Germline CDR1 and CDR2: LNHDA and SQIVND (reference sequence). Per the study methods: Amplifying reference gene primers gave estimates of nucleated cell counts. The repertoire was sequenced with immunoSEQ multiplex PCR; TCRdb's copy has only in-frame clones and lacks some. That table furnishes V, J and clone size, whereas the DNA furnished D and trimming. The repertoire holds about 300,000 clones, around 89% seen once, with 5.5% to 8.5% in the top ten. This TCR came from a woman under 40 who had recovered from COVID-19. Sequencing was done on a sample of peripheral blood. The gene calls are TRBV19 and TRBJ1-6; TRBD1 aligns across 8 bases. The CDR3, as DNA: TGTGCCAGCAGGGGGCTAAGTAATTCACCCCTCCACTTT. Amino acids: CASRGLSNSPLHF.